Shown below are 32 T cell receptor beta chains from a single sample sequenced in a study of cytomegalovirus exposure and HLA in healthy donors. Sequenced by immunoSEQ multiplex PCR; TCRdb stores in-frame clones only, minus some. The sample records about 200,000 clones, over 75% being singletons. Input material: PBMCs. These receptors were obtained from a woman under 30 in good health and CMV-seropositive.

The chain links TRBV28 to TRBJ2-7; TRBD1 aligns across 7 bases. The germline V gene encodes CDR1 MDHEN and CDR2 SYDVKM. V dropped 7 bases and J dropped 3; count of bases not matched to a gene: 18. The CDR3 runs to 17 residues. CDR3 sequence (DNA): TGTGCCAGCACCAAGACCTCTCGGACAGGATGGGACTACGAGCAGTACTTC. It specifies CASTKTSRTGWDYEQYF.

V gene TRBV7-8 combines with J gene TRBJ2-1, with D perhaps matching TRBD2 (5 bases). This CDR3 spans 17 amino acids. The germline gives CDR1 SGHVS, CDR2 FQNEAQ. V was pared by 1 base and J by 2 bases, with 15 bases between. CDR3 nucleotides: TGTGCCAGCAGCTTAGAAAGAGGCCGGGAAACCTACAATGAGCAGTTCTTC. Residues: CASSLERGRETYNEQFF.

This clone was detected many times. This chain links TRBV7-2 with TRBJ2-6; 7 positions agree with TRBD1. Germline CDR1 SGHTA, CDR2 FQGNSA. V dropped 5 bases and J dropped 4; count of bases not matched to a gene: 8. The CDR3 length is 16 residues. This chain's CDR3 is CASSPDRAGGANVLTF. Here the CDR3 DNA reads TGTGCCAGCAGCCCTGACAGGGCAGGGGGGGCCAACGTCCTGACTTTC.

This chain links TRBV10-3 with TRBJ1-1; tentative D call: TRBD1 (6 bases). V lost 1 base to trimming and J lost 1 base, with 10 bases between them. The CDR3 contains 15 residues. CDR1 ENHRY and CDR2 SYGVKD come from the germline V gene. The CDR3 region has the DNA TGTGCCATCAGTGAGTATAGGGACACGAACACTGAAGCTTTCTTT. Translation gives CAISEYRDTNTEAFF.

This clone was seen a few times. The CDR3 region has the DNA TGTGCCAGCAGTCGGACAGGCAGCTCCTACAATGAGCAGTTCTTC. Translated, it gives CASSRTGSSYNEQFF. The genes are TRBV6-5 and TRBJ2-1; TRBD1 matches 7 bases. This CDR3 has 15 residues. The germline V gene has CDR1 MNHEY and CDR2 SVGAGI. V dropped 5 bases and J dropped 0; count of bases not matched to a gene: 4.

This clone occurred once. This chain joins TRBV2 and TRBJ2-1; perhaps TRBD1 as D (5 bases). Germline V gives CDR1 SNHLY, CDR2 FYNNEI. V lost 6 bases and J lost 7, with 16 bases in between. The CDR3 spans 14 residues. The CDR3 loop is CASRLGVPRNEQFF. The CDR3 DNA sequence: TGTGCCAGCAGGCTAGGGGTTCCACGAAATGAGCAGTTCTTC.

V usage is TRBV27 and J usage is TRBJ1-1; D unresolved. V lost 5 bases to trimming and J lost 6 bases, with 13 bases between them. This CDR3 contains 13 residues. Germline CDR1 reads MNHEY; CDR2 reads SMNVEV (reference sequence). CDR3 sequence reads: CASSPQVNPEAFF. Written as DNA, the CDR3 is TGTGCCAGCAGTCCCCAGGTCAATCCTGAAGCTTTCTTT.

The gene calls are TRBV5-1 and TRBJ2-3; 10 bases align to TRBD2. Germline CDR1 reads SGHRS; CDR2 reads YFSETQ. V trimming: 6 bases; J trimming: 4 bases; junction bases outside the gene matches: 17. This CDR3 has 18 residues. CDR3 sequence reads: CASTRHTSGARRSDTQYF. Here the CDR3 DNA reads TGCGCCAGCACTCGACATACTAGCGGGGCCCGGAGATCAGATACGCAGTATTTT.

The rearrangement joins TRBV7-2 to TRBJ2-1; D is unclear. V lost 5 bases and J lost 0, with 8 bases in between. The germline CDR1 and CDR2 sequences are SGHTA and FQGNSA. The CDR3 extends over 14 amino acids. The CDR3 loop reads CASSTPGSYNEQFF. In DNA, the CDR3 is TGTGCCAGCAGCACCCCGGGCTCCTACAATGAGCAGTTCTTC.

V usage is TRBV29-1 and J usage is TRBJ2-3, with D tentatively TRBD1 (6 bases). CDR3 size: 15 residues. Germline assignment: CDR1 SQVTM and CDR2 ANQGSEA. V dropped 4 bases and J dropped 2 bases, with 16 bases sitting between them. CDR3 region: CSVGQSGQHTDTQYF. The CDR3 bases are TGCAGCGTTGGCCAAAGCGGACAGCACACAGATACGCAGTATTTT.

The rearrangement joins TRBV27 to TRBJ2-2, with D possibly matching TRBD1 (6 bases). V gave up 5 bases and J gave up 1 base, with 20 bases separating them. The CDR3 sequence is 18 residues long. The germline V gene has CDR1 MNHEY and CDR2 SMNVEV (reference sequence). The CDR3 DNA reads TGTGCCAGCAGTCTCTCTCCGACAGGCGGGTTGAACACCGGGGAGCTGTTTTTT. The encoded protein is CASSLSPTGGLNTGELFF.

The gene calls are TRBV19 and TRBJ1-5; D unclear. V lost 6 bases and J lost 0, with 21 bases in between. Germline lookup yields CDR1 LNHDA and CDR2 SQIVND (reference sequence). The CDR3 has 18 amino acids. The CDR3 reads CASRKGRVALNSNQPQHF. The CDR3 DNA is TGTGCCAGTAGGAAAGGGAGGGTTGCTCTGAATAGCAATCAGCCCCAGCATTTT.

This clone was seen a single time. This chain links TRBV7-3 with TRBJ2-2; no clear D gene. Trimming stripped 5 bases from V and 5 bases from J, with 6 bases between. The germline V gene encodes CDR1 SGHTA and CDR2 FQGTGA. The CDR3 is 12 amino acids. CDR3 protein: CASSLTTGELFF. The CDR3, as DNA: TGTGCCAGCAGCCTCACAACCGGGGAGCTGTTTTTT.

The chain employs TRBV7-3 and TRBJ1-1; 8 bases map to TRBD1. CDR1 is SGHTA, CDR2 FQGTGA, per germline. The CDR3 length is 16 residues. J was trimmed by 1 base and V by 1 base; bases with no gene match: 5. This CDR3 reads CASSLIGTGSNTEAFF. CDR3 bases: TGTGCCAGCAGCTTAATAGGGACAGGATCGAACACTGAAGCTTTCTTT. The full variable domain, its missing parts supplied by reference TRBV7-3 and TRBJ1-1, is GAGVSQTPSNKVTEKGKYVELRCDPISGHTALYWYRQSLGQGPEFLIYFQGTGAADDSGLPNDRFFAVRPEGSVSTLKIQRTERGDSAVYLCASSLIGTGSNTEAFFGQGTRLTVV.

V is TRBV5-1 and J is TRBJ2-7, with a weak D call TRBD1 (6 bases). CDR1 SGHRS and CDR2 YFSETQ come from the germline V gene. V lost 1 base, J lost 6 bases, and 17 bases lay in between. The CDR3 extends over 15 amino acids. CDR3 region: CASSLLQGGSSEQYF. The CDR3 coding sequence is TGCGCCAGCAGCTTGTTACAGGGTGGTTCGTCCGAGCAGTACTTC.

The chain combines TRBV27 with TRBJ2-3; TRBD1 matches 12 bases. CDR1 is MNHEY and CDR2 is SMNVEV in the germline V gene (reference sequence). The J segment lost 5 bases and the V segment lost 6 bases, leaving 6 bases of the junction unmatched. The CDR3 is 15 residues long. This chain's CDR3 is CASSRDRGRLDTQYF. The CDR3 region has the DNA TGTGCCAGCAGCCGGGACAGGGGGCGATTAGATACGCAGTATTTT.

The rearrangement links TRBV30 to TRBJ2-7; a weak D match, TRBD1 (6 bases). The CDR3 spans 15 residues. The ends were cut back, 4 bases at V and 2 bases at J, with 18 bases in the middle. Looked up from germline, CDR1 is GTSNPN and CDR2 is SVGIG (reference sequence). The CDR3 sequence: CAWMYGVSGAYEQYF. Written as DNA, the CDR3 is TGTGCCTGGATGTATGGGGTTTCAGGGGCCTACGAGCAGTACTTC.

Here the CDR3 DNA reads TGCGCCAGCAGCTTGGCCCCACAGGGATTCTACAATGAGCAGTTCTTC. This encodes CASSLAPQGFYNEQFF. The gene calls are TRBV5-1 and TRBJ2-1; a weak D match, TRBD1 (6 bases). Deletions cut 0 bases from V and 3 bases from J, with 13 bases between. The germline V gene has CDR1 SGHRS and CDR2 YFSETQ. This CDR3 has 16 amino acids.

The chain uses TRBV28 and TRBJ2-5; D call uncertain. Trimming removed 2 bases from V and 7 bases from J, with 11 bases in between. The CDR3 sequence is 13 residues long. Per germline, CDR1 MDHEN and CDR2 SYDVKM. The CDR3 loop is CASSLLGDGTQYF. The CDR3 region has the DNA TGTGCCAGCAGTTTACTAGGTGACGGGACCCAGTACTTC.

The genes are TRBV6-7 and TRBJ2-7, with a possible D match to TRBD1 (6 bases). TRBV6-7 is treated as an ORF (open reading frame) with a function not yet certain. Trimming took 0 bases from V and 5 from J, leaving 17 bases between them. The CDR3 sequence is 16 residues long. The CDR3 spells CASSYSMRVDRNEQYF. The CDR3 DNA sequence: TGTGCCAGCAGTTACTCGATGAGGGTAGACAGGAACGAGCAGTACTTC.

The rearrangement uses TRBV27 and TRBJ2-1; D might be TRBD1 (7 bases). Germline CDR1 is MNHEY and CDR2 is SMNVEV (reference sequence). Trimming cost V 5 bases and J 3 bases, with 20 bases left between them. The CDR3 is 17 residues long. The CDR3 nucleotides read TGTGCCAGCAGTACACGGAGGGGACAGCGACACTACAATGAGCAGTTCTTC. Translating it yields CASSTRRGQRHYNEQFF.

The chain carries TRBV4-1 and TRBJ1-5; tentative D call: TRBD1 (5 bases). CDR1 and CDR2 (germline): MGHRA, YSYEKL. This CDR3 spans 13 amino acids. V was cut by 1 base and J by 7 bases, with 8 bases left in between. The CDR3 DNA follows: TGCGCCAGCAGCCAAGGGGGCGAACAGCCCCAGCATTTT. Amino acid sequence: CASSQGGEQPQHF.

A few counts support this clone. The gene calls are TRBV7-9 and TRBJ1-5; TRBD1 is a possible D gene (5 bases). Trimming pared 6 bases from V and 6 bases from J, leaving 12 bases between. The CDR3 extends over 13 amino acids. The V gene's germline CDR1 is SEHNR and CDR2 FQNEAQ (reference sequence). CDR3 protein: CASSWGVGQPQHF. The CDR3 DNA reads as TGTGCCAGCAGTTGGGGGGTAGGTCAGCCCCAGCATTTT.

In nucleotides, the CDR3 is TGTGCCAGCAGCTTGGTCTGGGGACAGGGAATCACCGGGGAGCTGTTTTTT. This encodes CASSLVWGQGITGELFF. The genes are TRBV5-6 and TRBJ2-2; 9 bases align to TRBD1. The CDR3 totals 17 residues. From germline, CDR1 is SGHDT and CDR2 YYEEEE. The junction had 7 bases not matched to a gene; V was cut back by 0 bases and J by 4 bases.

The CDR3 DNA is TGTGCCAGCTCACAAGGACAGGGAGGGAACACTGAAGCTTTCTTT. Encoded protein: CASSQGQGGNTEAFF. The V call is TRBV18, the J call TRBJ1-1, with 8 positions matching TRBD1. This CDR3 comprises 15 residues. The germline V gene has CDR1 KGHSH and CDR2 LQKENI. After removal of 4 bases from V and 1 base from J, the junction contained 5 bases not matched to a gene. Combining the CDR3 with reference TRBV18 and TRBJ1-1 gives the whole variable domain NAGVMQNPRHLVRRRGQEARLRCSPMKGHSHVYWYRQLPEEGLKFMVYLQKENIIDESGMPKERFSAEFPKEGPSILRIQQVVRGDSAAYFCASSQGQGGNTEAFFGQGTRLTVV.

The chain carries TRBV2 and TRBJ1-5, with 7 bases fitting TRBD1. CDR1 is SNHLY and CDR2 is FYNNEI in the germline V gene. With 11 bases clipped from V and 2 bases from J, the junction kept 9 bases outside the gene matches. There are 14 residues in the CDR3. CDR3 coding DNA: TGTGCCTCTATGGCGGGGACAGGCAATCAGCCCCAGCATTTT. Its protein product is CASMAGTGNQPQHF.

The J gene is TRBJ1-2, the V gene TRBV7-9; no firm D call. In germline, CDR1 is SEHNR, CDR2 FQNEAQ (reference sequence). The CDR3 length is 15 residues. With 4 bases removed from V and 8 bases from J, the gap between germline ends came to 20 bases. CDR3 nucleotides: TGTGCCAGCAGCTCTAGCCCCGACGTTTTTGGGGGCTACACCTTC. This encodes CASSSSPDVFGGYTF.

The rearrangement uses TRBV7-8 and TRBJ1-2; tentatively, D is TRBD1 (5 bases). V lost 8 bases, J lost 4 bases, and 14 bases lay in between. This CDR3 region has 13 residues. Germline values: CDR1 SGHVS, CDR2 FQNEAQ. The CDR3: CASGGGSLYGYTF. In DNA, the CDR3 is TGTGCCAGCGGGGGGGGATCCCTCTATGGCTACACCTTC.

The V call is TRBV11-1, the J call TRBJ2-1, with TRBD2 matching 11 bases. Germline V gene sequence: CDR1 SGHAT, CDR2 FQDESV (reference sequence). V trimming: 5 bases; J trimming: 2 bases; junction bases outside the gene matches: 5. The CDR3 totals 16 residues. The CDR3 protein is CASSLGTSGAYNEQFF. The CDR3 DNA reads as TGTGCCAGCAGCCTCGGGACTAGCGGAGCCTACAATGAGCAGTTCTTC.

The rearrangement links TRBV25-1 to TRBJ2-7, with unresolved D. The V end lost 5 bases, the J end lost 0 bases, and 11 bases lay between the germline ends. The CDR3 consists of 14 residues. The V gene's germline CDR1 is MGHDK and CDR2 SYGVNS. CDR3 nucleotides: TGTGCCAGCAGTTCCGACACCCTCTCCTACGAGCAGTACTTC. Its protein is CASSSDTLSYEQYF.

The chain recombines TRBV29-1 with TRBJ1-3; 7 positions agree with TRBD1. This CDR3 is built from 15 residues. With V trimmed by 2 bases and J by 2 bases, 6 bases remained unmatched. The germline V gene has CDR1 SQVTM and CDR2 ANQGSEA. The CDR3 bases are TGCAGCGTTGAAAGTGGCAGGGGGACTGGAAACACCATATATTTT. Its translation: CSVESGRGTGNTIYF.

The chain links TRBV6-5 to TRBJ2-7; 8 bases line up with TRBD1. Germline V gene data show CDR1 as MNHEY and CDR2 as SVGAGI. The J segment lost 2 bases and the V segment lost 4 bases, leaving 10 bases of the junction unmatched. The CDR3 is 16 amino acids. CDR3 sequence: CASSSSGGQGAYEQYF. The CDR3 DNA reads as TGTGCCAGCAGTTCTTCAGGTGGACAGGGAGCCTACGAGCAGTACTTC.